Given below is one T cell receptor beta chain in context. These data come from a study of blood T cell repertoires in COVID-19. Looking at the study overall: Some COVID-19 samples were acute and others convalescent; all came from the United States, Italy and Spain. Sample material is recorded as cDNA or gDNA derived from T cells, B-cell-depleted T cells, or PBMCs.

Per the original data handling: Scientists estimated how many nucleated cells there were by amplifying reference gene primers. TCRdb keeps only in-frame clones here, not all; method: immunoSEQ multiplex PCR. The V and J calls and clone size come from that table; D and trimming were worked out from the DNA. The sample shows over 150,000 clones, 80% to 90% of them seen only once. Unmatched junction bases numbered 4, after V lost 2 bases and J lost 4 bases. The CDR3 runs to 14 residues. Germline CDR1 reads LGHDT; CDR2 reads YNNKEL (reference sequence). The chain is built from TRBV3-1 (or the pseudogene TRBV3-2) and TRBJ2-5, with 7 bases that match TRBD1. This TCR derives from a man between 35 and 55 years old with acute or convalescent COVID-19. Sequenced input: peripheral blood. The chain's CDR3 is CASSQTTGSETQYF. The CDR3 nucleotides read TGTGCCAGCAGCCAAACGACAGGGTCAGAGACCCAGTACTTC.